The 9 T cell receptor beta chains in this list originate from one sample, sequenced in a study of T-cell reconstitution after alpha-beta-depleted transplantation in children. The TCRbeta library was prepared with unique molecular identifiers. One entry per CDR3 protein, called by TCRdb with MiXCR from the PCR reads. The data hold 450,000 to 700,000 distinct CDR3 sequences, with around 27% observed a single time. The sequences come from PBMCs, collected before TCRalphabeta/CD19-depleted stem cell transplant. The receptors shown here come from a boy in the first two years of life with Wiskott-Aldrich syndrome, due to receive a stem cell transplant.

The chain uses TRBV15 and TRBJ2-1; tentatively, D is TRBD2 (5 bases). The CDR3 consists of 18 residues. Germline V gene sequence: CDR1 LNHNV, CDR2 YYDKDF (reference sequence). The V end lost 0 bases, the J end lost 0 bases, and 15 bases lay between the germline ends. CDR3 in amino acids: CATSRDWASGSSYNEQFF. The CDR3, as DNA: TGTGCCACCAGCAGAGATTGGGCAAGCGGCAGCTCCTACAATGAGCAGTTCTTC.

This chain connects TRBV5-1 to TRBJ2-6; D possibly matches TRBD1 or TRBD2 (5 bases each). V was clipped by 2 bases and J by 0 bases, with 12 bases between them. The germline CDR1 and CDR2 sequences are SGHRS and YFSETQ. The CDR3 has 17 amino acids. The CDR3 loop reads CASSLGTAASGANVLTF. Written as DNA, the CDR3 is TGCGCCAGCAGCTTAGGGACGGCCGCCTCTGGGGCCAACGTCCTGACTTTC.

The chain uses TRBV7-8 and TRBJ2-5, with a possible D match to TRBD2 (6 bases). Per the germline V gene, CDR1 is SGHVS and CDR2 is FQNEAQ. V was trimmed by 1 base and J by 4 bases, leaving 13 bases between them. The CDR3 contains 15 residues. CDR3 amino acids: CASSLGGEVRETQYF. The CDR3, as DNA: TGTGCCAGCAGCTTAGGCGGGGAGGTTAGAGAGACCCAGTACTTC.

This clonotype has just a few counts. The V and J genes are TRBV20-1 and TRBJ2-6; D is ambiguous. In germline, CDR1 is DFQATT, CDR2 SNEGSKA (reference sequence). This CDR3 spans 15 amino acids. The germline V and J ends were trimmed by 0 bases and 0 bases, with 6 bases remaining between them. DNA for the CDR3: TGCAGTGCTAGAGATCCGGCCTCTGGGGCCAACGTCCTGACTTTC. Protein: CSARDPASGANVLTF.

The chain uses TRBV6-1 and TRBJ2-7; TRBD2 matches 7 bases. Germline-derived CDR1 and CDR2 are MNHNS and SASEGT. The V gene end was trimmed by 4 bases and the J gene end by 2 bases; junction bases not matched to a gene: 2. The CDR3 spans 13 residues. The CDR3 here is CASSVAGAYEQYF. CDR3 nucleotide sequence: TGTGCCAGCAGTGTAGCGGGCGCCTACGAGCAGTACTTC.

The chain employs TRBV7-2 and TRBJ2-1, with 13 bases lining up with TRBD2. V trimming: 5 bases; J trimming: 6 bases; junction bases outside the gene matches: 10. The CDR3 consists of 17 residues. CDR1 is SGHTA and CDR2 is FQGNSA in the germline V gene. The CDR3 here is CASSPSPGLAGINEQFF. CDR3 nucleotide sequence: TGTGCCAGCAGCCCAAGCCCGGGACTAGCGGGGATCAATGAGCAGTTCTTC.

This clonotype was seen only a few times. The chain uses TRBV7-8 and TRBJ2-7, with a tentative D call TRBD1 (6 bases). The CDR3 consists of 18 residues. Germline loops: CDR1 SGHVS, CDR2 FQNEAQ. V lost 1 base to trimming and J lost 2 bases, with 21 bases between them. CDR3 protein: CASSLGLFVGQPTYEQYF. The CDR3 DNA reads TGTGCCAGCAGCTTAGGTCTTTTCGTAGGACAGCCGACCTACGAGCAGTACTTC.

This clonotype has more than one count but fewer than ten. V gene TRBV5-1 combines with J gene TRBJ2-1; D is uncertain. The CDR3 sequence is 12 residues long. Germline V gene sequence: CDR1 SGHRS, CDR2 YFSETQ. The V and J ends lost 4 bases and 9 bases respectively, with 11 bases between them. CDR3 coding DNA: TGCGCCAGCAGCCACATACGGGCTGAGCAGTTCTTC. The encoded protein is CASSHIRAEQFF.

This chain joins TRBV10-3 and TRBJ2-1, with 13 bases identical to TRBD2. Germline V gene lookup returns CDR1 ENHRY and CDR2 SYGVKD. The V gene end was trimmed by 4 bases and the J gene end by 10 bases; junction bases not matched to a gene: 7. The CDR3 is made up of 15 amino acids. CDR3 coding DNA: TGTGCCATCAGTGGGTGGACTAGCGGGAGTTCCGAGCAGTTCTTC. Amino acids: CAISGWTSGSSEQFF.